The 25 T cell receptor beta chains listed next were all sequenced from one sample in a study of T cells after posttransplantation cyclophosphamide. Busulfan-fludarabine conditioning, marrow transplant, and cyclophosphamide on days +3 and +4 were administered. Sequencing was performed with immunoSEQ multiplex PCR; in TCRdb, only in-frame clones are kept and a portion is missing. The sample has roughly 8,000 clones, 90% seen once. The material sequenced was CD4+ T cells sorted from blood, taken 1404 days after allogeneic stem cell transplant with posttransplant cyclophosphamide. Every receptor here comes from a female patient between 50 and 59 years old who received an allogeneic stem cell transplant from a related donor, was CMV-positive, and had no GVHD. Some T cells may be supplied by the graft donor.

The chain recombines TRBV7-3 with TRBJ2-1; a weak D match, TRBD1 (5 bases). V dropped 3 bases and J dropped 5 bases, with 8 bases sitting between them. Per germline, CDR1 SGHTA and CDR2 FQGTGA. CDR3 size: 13 residues. This CDR3 reads CASSLGPDNEQFF. CDR3 coding DNA: TGTGCCAGCAGCTTGGGGCCAGACAATGAGCAGTTCTTC.

V and J are TRBV11-2 and TRBJ2-7; TRBD2 matches 10 bases. CDR1 is SGHAT, CDR2 FQNNGV, per germline. V was pared by 4 bases and J by 4 bases, with 7 bases of the junction left unmatched. This CDR3 contains 15 residues. The CDR3 nucleotides read TGTGCCAGCAGCTCCCTTTCTAGCGGGGGATACGAGCAGTACTTC. As protein: CASSSLSSGGYEQYF.

V is TRBV7-2 and J is TRBJ1-1, with 9 bases identical to TRBD1. V gave up 4 bases and J gave up 0 bases; unmatched junction bases: 6. The CDR3 spans 16 residues. Germline lookup yields CDR1 SGHTA and CDR2 FQGNSA. The CDR3 loop is CASSSDRGRVNTEAFF. The CDR3 bases are TGTGCCAGCAGCTCGGACAGGGGACGGGTGAACACTGAAGCTTTCTTT.

The chain has TRBV10-1 and TRBJ1-1; TRBD1 aligns across 7 bases. Per germline, CDR1 WNHNN and CDR2 SYGVQD (reference sequence). V trimming: 3 bases; J trimming: 7 bases; junction bases outside the gene matches: 5. The CDR3 spans 13 residues. CDR3 DNA sequence: TGCGCCAGCAGTGAACAGCAGGGGGGTGAAGCTTTCTTT. This codes for CASSEQQGGEAFF.

The gene calls are TRBV28 and TRBJ1-2; D uncertain. V was pared by 3 bases and J by 7 bases, with 9 bases between. The CDR3 length is 12 residues. Germline V CDR1 and CDR2: MDHEN, SYDVKM. CDR3 region: CASSFPLAGYTF. Written as DNA, the CDR3 is TGTGCCAGCAGTTTTCCGTTGGCTGGCTACACCTTC.

The CDR3 bases are TGTGCCAGCAGCCCCAGGACAGGAGGGAACACTGAAGCTTTCTTT. Translated: CASSPRTGGNTEAFF. The chain joins TRBV9 to TRBJ1-1; 7 bases line up with TRBD1. The CDR3 sequence is 15 residues long. V lost 4 bases, J lost 1 base, and 7 bases stayed unmatched. Germline assignment: CDR1 SGDLS and CDR2 YYNGEE. Supplemented by reference TRBV9 and TRBJ1-1, the full variable domain reads DSGVTQTPKHLITATGQRVTLRCSPRSGDLSVYWYQQSLDQGLQFLIQYYNGEERAKGNILERFSAQQFPDLHSELNLSSLELGDSALYFCASSPRTGGNTEAFFGQGTRLTVV.

The rearrangement links TRBV2 to TRBJ1-2; possible D gene TRBD1, 5 bases. CDR3 length: 16 amino acids. Germline V CDR1 and CDR2: SNHLY, FYNNEI. Between the trimmed V and J ends, which lost 6 bases and 8 bases, there was a span of 25 bases. The DNA for the CDR3 is TGTGCCAGCAGACGAAGCAGGGCAGGTGGTTCGGGCGGCTACACCTTC. Protein sequence: CASRRSRAGGSGGYTF.

The V call is TRBV7-8, the J call TRBJ1-5; D not certain. The CDR3 spans 15 residues. The V and J ends lost 6 bases and 1 base respectively, with 13 bases between them. Germline V lookup: CDR1 SGHVS, CDR2 FQNEAQ. DNA of the CDR3: TGTGCCAGCAGATCTGCCCCCGAGAGCAATCAGCCCCAGCATTTT. Protein product: CASRSAPESNQPQHF.

The rearrangement joins TRBV25-1 to TRBJ2-3, with D perhaps matching TRBD2 (5 bases). Trimming took 1 base from V and 8 from J, leaving 13 bases between them. The CDR3 contains 14 residues. Germline V gene sequence: CDR1 MGHDK, CDR2 SYGVNS. The CDR3 spells CASSESGREGTQYF. CDR3 nucleotides: TGTGCCAGCAGTGAATCCGGACGAGAGGGTACGCAGTATTTT.

This clone was observed a single time. The CDR3 DNA is TGCGCCAGCAGCCAAGATAGCCGGAGCGGGAGGTTCAACGATGAGCAGTTCTTC. It encodes CASSQDSRSGRFNDEQFF. The chain couples TRBV4-1 to TRBJ2-1; 9 positions match TRBD2. CDR1 is MGHRA, CDR2 YSYEKL, per germline. After removal of 0 bases from V and 8 bases from J, the junction contained 14 bases not matched to a gene. The CDR3 has 18 residues.

The rearrangement joins TRBV7-3 to TRBJ2-3, with 14 bases fitting TRBD2. The length of the CDR3 is 18 residues. Germline CDR1 SGHTA, CDR2 FQGTGA. The junction had 7 bases not matched to a gene; V was cut back by 2 bases and J by 3 bases. The CDR3 DNA is TGTGCCAGCAGCTTACTCGGGACTAGCGGGAGAGTGACAGATACGCAGTATTTT. The encoded protein is CASSLLGTSGRVTDTQYF.

V usage is TRBV11-1 and J usage is TRBJ2-2, with D unresolved. Germline assignment: CDR1 SGHAT and CDR2 FQDESV (reference sequence). The ends were cut back, 1 base at V and 4 bases at J, with 7 bases in the middle. The CDR3 extends over 14 amino acids. In nucleotides, the CDR3 is TGTGCCAGCAGCTTAGAGTACAGCACCGGGGAGCTGTTTTTT. Protein sequence: CASSLEYSTGELFF. Complete variable domain (other parts from reference TRBV11-1 and TRBJ2-2): EAEVAQSPRYKITEKSQAVAFWCDPISGHATLYWYRQILGQGPELLVQFQDESVVDDSQLPKDRFSAERLKGVDSTLKIQPAELGDSAMYLCASSLEYSTGELFFGEGSRLTVL.

This clone has more than one count but fewer than ten. V usage is TRBV18 and J usage is TRBJ1-1, with no clear D. From germline, CDR1 is KGHSH and CDR2 LQKENI. The CDR3 sequence is 15 residues long. V shed 2 bases and J shed 0 bases, with 10 bases lying between them. The chain's CDR3 is CASSPSGLVNTEAFF. The CDR3 bases are TGTGCCAGCTCACCATCTGGCCTAGTGAACACTGAAGCTTTCTTT.

A remark on this clone: Compared with germline, one end of the junction differs, possibly owing to a read error. The chain links TRBV7-3 to TRBJ2-1, with TRBD1 identical over 7 bases. Germline CDR1 and CDR2: SGHTA and FQGTGA. The CDR3 totals 16 residues. The CDR3 nucleotides are TGTGCCAGCACCTTACAGGGGCAAAGGGAGAAAAATGAGCAGTTCTTC. This translates into CASTLQGQREKNEQFF.

The chain recombines TRBV19 with TRBJ2-7; D gene uncertain. Germline lookup yields CDR1 LNHDA and CDR2 SQIVND (reference sequence). The CDR3 is 13 residues long. Trimming took 2 bases from V and 5 from J, leaving 10 bases between them. CDR3 protein: CASSISFVDEQYF. The CDR3 bases are TGTGCCAGTAGTATAAGCTTCGTAGACGAGCAGTACTTC.

The CDR3 spells CASSPRYGTSSYEQYF. CDR3 coding DNA: TGTGCCAGCTCACCAAGGTACGGGACATCTTCCTACGAGCAGTACTTC. J is TRBJ2-7 and V is TRBV18; tentatively, D is TRBD1 (6 bases). The CDR3 extends over 16 amino acids. Germline V gene sequence: CDR1 KGHSH, CDR2 LQKENI. V was pared by 2 bases and J by 1 base, with 15 bases between.

The chain employs TRBV10-3 and TRBJ2-3; 7 positions agree with TRBD2. The J segment lost 5 bases and the V segment lost 3 bases, leaving 2 bases of the junction unmatched. The germline gives CDR1 ENHRY, CDR2 SYGVKD. This CDR3 spans 13 amino acids. The CDR3 sequence: CAISDLAGDTQYF. The CDR3 nucleotides are TGTGCCATCAGTGACTTAGCGGGAGATACGCAGTATTTT.

The chain is built from TRBV11-2 and TRBJ2-3, with D perhaps matching TRBD2 (5 bases). The germline V gene encodes CDR1 SGHAT and CDR2 FQNNGV. Trimming left V 3 bases short and J 1 base short, with 11 bases between. There are 15 residues in the CDR3. CDR3 bases: TGTGCCAGCAGCTTGGGGAGCCCAGGCACAGATACGCAGTATTTT. Its protein is CASSLGSPGTDTQYF.

This rearrangement joins TRBV20-1 to TRBJ2-1, with D unresolved. Germline V lookup: CDR1 DFQATT, CDR2 SNEGSKA (reference sequence). Trimming pared 3 bases from V and 13 bases from J, leaving 13 bases between. The CDR3 contains 11 residues. CDR3 amino acids: CSASSQANQFF. The CDR3 DNA reads TGCAGTGCTAGCTCCCAGGCAAACCAGTTCTTC.

The V and J genes are TRBV6-1 and TRBJ1-3; 7 bases map to TRBD1. Germline V CDR1 and CDR2: MNHNS, SASEGT. Losses at the gene ends were 4 bases for V and 3 bases for J; bases not matched to a gene: 3. The CDR3 loop spans 14 amino acids. The CDR3 spells CASSGQGVGNTIYF. Written as DNA, the CDR3 is TGTGCCAGCAGTGGACAGGGAGTTGGAAACACCATATATTTT.

The J gene is TRBJ2-2, the V gene TRBV4-1; 7 bases are shared with TRBD2. Germline V gene data show CDR1 as MGHRA and CDR2 as YSYEKL. The length of the CDR3 is 18 residues. With 3 bases clipped from V and 2 bases from J, the junction kept 12 bases outside the gene matches. CDR3 protein: CASSHPRGWGGNTGELFF. CDR3 nucleotides: TGCGCCAGCAGCCACCCCCGGGGGTGGGGGGGAAACACCGGGGAGCTGTTTTTT.

The chain employs TRBV30 and TRBJ2-1, with a tentative D call TRBD2 (5 bases). Trimming removed 2 bases at V and 4 bases at J, with 12 bases between. Germline V gene sequence: CDR1 GTSNPN, CDR2 SVGIG (reference sequence). This CDR3 has 14 amino acids. The CDR3, as DNA: TGTGCCTGGAGTACCCTAGCAACTTACAATGAGCAGTTCTTC. This translates into CAWSTLATYNEQFF.

The V call is TRBV7-6, the J call TRBJ2-7; 7 positions agree with TRBD1. V shed 5 bases and J 9 bases; nucleotides not matched to a gene: 10. The length of the CDR3 is 13 residues. Germline V lookup: CDR1 SGHVS, CDR2 FNYEAQ. The CDR3 sequence: CASSPGTVLMQYF. The CDR3 DNA sequence: TGTGCCAGCAGCCCAGGGACAGTACTTATGCAGTACTTC.

The genes are TRBV5-4 and TRBJ1-2; 7 nucleotides line up with TRBD1. This CDR3 has 13 residues. V shed 6 bases, J shed 10 bases, and the junction held 12 bases outside the gene matches. Germline-derived CDR1 and CDR2 are SGHNT and YYREEE (reference sequence). The CDR3 loop reads CASTVTGKEIYTF. The CDR3 coding sequence is TGTGCCAGCACCGTGACAGGGAAGGAAATCTACACCTTC.

This chain links TRBV19 with TRBJ2-3, with 8 bases identical to TRBD1. With 6 bases clipped from V and 1 base from J, the junction kept 9 bases outside the gene matches. CDR3 length equals 16 residues. Germline V gene sequence: CDR1 LNHDA, CDR2 SQIVND (reference sequence). The CDR3: CASREGQGARTDTQYF. CDR3 DNA: TGTGCCAGTAGAGAAGGACAGGGAGCCCGCACAGATACGCAGTATTTT. Full variable domain (missing parts from reference TRBV19 and TRBJ2-3): DGGITQSPKYLFRKEGQNVTLSCEQNLNHDAMYWYRQDPGQGLRLIYYSQIVNDFQKGDIAEGYSVSREKKESFPLTVTSAQKNPTAFYLCASREGQGARTDTQYFGPGTRLTVL.